This passage covers 14 T cell receptor beta chains from one sample sequenced in a study of cytomegalovirus exposure and HLA in healthy donors. PCR involved 60 Vbeta and 13 Jbeta primers. Here immunoSEQ multiplex PCR was the method, and the copy in TCRdb shows in-frame clones only, minus some. The repertoire consists of more than 95,000 clones, with over 60% occurring once and the leading ten covering 3.5% to 5%. Sequencing was performed on PBMCs. The receptor source for this set is a man aged 30 to 45 in good health and CMV-seropositive.

A word on this clone: A read error may produce the germline difference seen at one junction end. The chain combines TRBV4-1 with TRBJ2-6; possible D gene TRBD1, 5 bases. The CDR3 extends over 14 amino acids. Germline CDR1 MGHRA, CDR2 YSYEKL. The DNA for the CDR3 is TGCGCCAGCAGCCAAGAACGTGGGGCCAACGGCCTGACTTTC. This encodes CASSQERGANGLTF.

The chain couples TRBV10-3 to TRBJ2-7, with D possibly matching TRBD2 (5 bases). CDR1 and CDR2 (germline): ENHRY, SYGVKD. With 4 bases removed from V and 5 bases from J, the gap between germline ends came to 12 bases. The CDR3 length is 13 residues. The CDR3 spells CAISGGVYNEQYF. DNA for the CDR3: TGTGCCATCAGTGGGGGAGTGTATAACGAGCAGTACTTC.

CDR3 sequence: CASRGREGSYNEQFF. The DNA for the CDR3 is TGTGCCAGCAGGGGGCGGGAGGGCTCCTACAATGAGCAGTTCTTC. The chain joins TRBV28 to TRBJ2-1, with 9 bases lining up with TRBD2. The germline gives CDR1 MDHEN, CDR2 SYDVKM. The ends lost 6 bases at V and 0 bases at J; junction bases unmatched: 3. This CDR3 has 15 amino acids.

The genes are TRBV7-3 and TRBJ2-6, with D possibly TRBD1 on 5 matching bases. The CDR3 contains 15 residues. Trimming cost V 5 bases and J 2 bases, with 10 bases left between them. The germline V gene has CDR1 SGHTA and CDR2 FQGTGA. As DNA, the CDR3 is TGTGCCAGCAGCATCAGGGATGCTGGGGCCAACGTCCTGACTTTC. It translates to CASSIRDAGANVLTF. Combining the CDR3 with reference TRBV7-3 and TRBJ2-6 gives the whole variable domain GAGVSQTPSNKVTEKGKYVELRCDPISGHTALYWYRQSLGQGPEFLIYFQGTGAADDSGLPNDRFFAVRPEGSVSTLKIQRTERGDSAVYLCASSIRDAGANVLTFGAGSRLTVL.

The gene calls are TRBV9 and TRBJ1-1; D is ambiguous. This CDR3 has 11 amino acids. Germline lookup yields CDR1 SGDLS and CDR2 YYNGEE. Trimming cost V 4 bases and J 11 bases, with 12 bases left between them. CDR3 region: CASSPSLGAFF. As DNA, the CDR3 is TGTGCCAGCAGCCCAAGCCTCGGGGCTTTCTTT. The full variable domain, with the rest looked up from reference TRBV9 and TRBJ1-1, is DSGVTQTPKHLITATGQRVTLRCSPRSGDLSVYWYQQSLDQGLQFLIQYYNGEERAKGNILERFSAQQFPDLHSELNLSSLELGDSALYFCASSPSLGAFFGQGTRLTVV.

This chain connects TRBV21-1 to TRBJ2-2; the D call in the table, TRBD1, was not verified against the DNA. TRBV21-1 is reported as a pseudogene. This CDR3 is 19 amino acids long. The CDR3 sequence is CASSTNLRTGLPNTGELFF. DNA for the CDR3: TGTGCCAGCAGCACAAATCTCCGGACAGGGCTCCCGAACACCGGGGAGCTGTTTTTT.

The chain employs TRBV28 and TRBJ2-7; a possible D gene is TRBD2 (5 bases). Germline V gene lookup returns CDR1 MDHEN and CDR2 SYDVKM. V was pared by 3 bases and J by 4 bases, with 7 bases between. This CDR3 spans 12 amino acids. The CDR3 nucleotides read TGTGCCAGCAGTTTGCAGCGGTACGAGCAGTACTTC. Translating gives CASSLQRYEQYF.

The gene calls are TRBV5-1 and TRBJ1-1; D is perhaps TRBD1 (6 bases). The length of the CDR3 is 13 residues. V was pared by 7 bases and J by 4 bases, with 14 bases between. Germline V gives CDR1 SGHRS, CDR2 YFSETQ. The CDR3 sequence is CASALLGGTEAFF. As DNA, the CDR3 is TGCGCCAGCGCCCTCTTAGGGGGCACTGAAGCTTTCTTT. Full variable domain (rest looked up from reference TRBV5-1 and TRBJ1-1): KAGVTQTPRYLIKTRGQQVTLSCSPISGHRSVSWYQQTPGQGLQFLFEYFSETQRNKGNFPGRFSGRQFSNSRSEMNVSTLELGDSALYLCASALLGGTEAFFGQGTRLTVV.

The chain combines TRBV6-1 with TRBJ2-1; D may be TRBD2 (7 bases). CDR3 length: 16 amino acids. The V and J ends lost 2 bases and 6 bases respectively, with 17 bases between them. Germline CDR1 MNHNS, CDR2 SASEGT. The DNA of the CDR3 is TGTGCCAGCAGTGAAAGGTATGGGGAGGGGGGCAATGAGCAGTTCTTC. Encoded protein: CASSERYGEGGNEQFF.

This clone was seen a few times. The chain is built from TRBV7-9 and TRBJ1-3, with D possibly TRBD1 on 6 matching bases. Looked up from germline, CDR1 is SEHNR and CDR2 is FQNEAQ (reference sequence). There are 14 residues in the CDR3. V lost 10 bases and J lost 4, with 17 bases in between. The CDR3 region has the DNA TGTGCCACTGACGGACAGACAACAGGAAACACCATATATTTT. This gives the protein CATDGQTTGNTIYF.

This clone turned up a few times. In DNA form, the CDR3 reads TGCGCCAGCAGCCCCACCACAACCGGGACAGGGGGCAACTATGGCTACACCTTC. It encodes CASSPTTTGTGGNYGYTF. This chain joins TRBV5-1 and TRBJ1-2; 12 bases line up with TRBD1. The CDR3 runs to 18 residues. Germline V gene data show CDR1 as SGHRS and CDR2 as YFSETQ. With 4 bases clipped from V and 2 bases from J, the junction kept 12 bases outside the gene matches.

V usage is TRBV30 and J usage is TRBJ2-1; weak D call: TRBD2 (6 bases). This CDR3 has 14 amino acids. Trimming took 4 bases from V and 6 from J, leaving 16 bases between them. The germline V gene has CDR1 GTSNPN and CDR2 SVGIG (reference sequence). The chain's CDR3 is CAWTWGVEGNEQFF. In nucleotides, the CDR3 is TGTGCCTGGACTTGGGGGGTTGAAGGCAATGAGCAGTTCTTC.

The chain carries TRBV5-1 and TRBJ2-7; 13 nucleotides line up with TRBD2. The CDR3 contains 18 residues. CDR1 and CDR2 (germline): SGHRS, YFSETQ. V lost 3 bases and J lost 4; bases outside the gene matches: 13. The CDR3, as DNA: TGCGCCAGCAGCTGGACACAACTAGCGGGAGGGCCAGGGTACGAGCAGTACTTC. It is translated as CASSWTQLAGGPGYEQYF.

The CDR3 coding sequence is TGTGCCAGTACCCAGGGGTATAGCAATCAGCCCCAGCATTTT. Encoded protein: CASTQGYSNQPQHF. The chain links TRBV19 to TRBJ1-5; D might be TRBD1 (6 bases). Trimming stripped 7 bases from V and 0 bases from J, with 10 bases between. This CDR3 has 14 residues. Germline V lookup: CDR1 LNHDA, CDR2 SQIVND (reference sequence).